This T cell receptor (beta chain) was observed in a study of CD4 T cell repertoires in COVID-19. Across the whole study: Other coronavirus spike proteins restimulated relabeled CFSE-low cells expanded with IL-2 for around ten days.

This clone has a handful of counts. Antigen unknown. Study conclusions and caveats: Suggested intraclonal diversification: top SARS-CoV-2-reactive clonotypes appeared in two or three memory subsets. SARS-CoV and/or HKU1 spike cultures shared between about 7 and 26% of SARS-CoV-2 clonotypes.

Donors had recovered from mild-to-severe COVID-19. This table comes from immunoSEQ multiplex PCR, and its TCRdb copy is limited to in-frame clones, with some not included. This sample has over 450 clones; roughly 19% occur once, and the top ten carry over 15%. This TCR was sampled from a human donor who had COVID-19. This specimen consisted of memory CD4+ T cells, cultured in vitro, obtained after recovery from COVID-19.

CDR3 DNA: TGTGCCAGCAGCTCAGGTATTGGTCCCGCGGAGCAGTACTTC. Translating it yields CASSSGIGPAEQYF. The chain couples TRBV11-3 to TRBJ2-7; D is ambiguous. From germline, CDR1 is SGHNT and CDR2 YENEEA. CDR3 length equals 14 residues. The V gene lost 4 bases and the J gene lost 7 bases, with 17 bases spanning the gap.